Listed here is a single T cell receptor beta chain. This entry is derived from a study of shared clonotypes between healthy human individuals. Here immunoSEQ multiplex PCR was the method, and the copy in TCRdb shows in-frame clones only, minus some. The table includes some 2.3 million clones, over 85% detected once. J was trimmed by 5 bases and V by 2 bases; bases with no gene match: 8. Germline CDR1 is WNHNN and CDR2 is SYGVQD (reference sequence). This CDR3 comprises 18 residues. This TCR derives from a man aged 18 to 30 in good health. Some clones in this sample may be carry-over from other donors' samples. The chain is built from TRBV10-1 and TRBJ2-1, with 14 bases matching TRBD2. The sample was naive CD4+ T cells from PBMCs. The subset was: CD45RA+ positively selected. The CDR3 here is CASSEGTSGRWSNNEQFF. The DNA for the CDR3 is TGCGCCAGCAGTGAGGGGACTAGCGGGAGATGGTCCAACAATGAGCAGTTCTTC.